This T cell receptor (beta chain) originates from a study of blood T cell repertoires in COVID-19. On the study more broadly: The United States, Italy and Spain supplied acute and convalescent COVID-19 samples.

Assay used: immunoSEQ multiplex PCR; TCRdb lists only in-frame clones, some missing. The table shows 230,000 or so clones, with about 86% occurring only once. The CDR3 is 13 amino acids. Trimming stripped 0 bases from V and 0 bases from J, with 4 bases between. Germline CDR1 and CDR2: SGHRS and YFSETQ. The clonotype comes from a man aged 50 or older who had recovered from COVID-19. Sequenced sample: PBMCs or T cells enriched from blood (not recorded which). The chain carries TRBV5-1 and TRBJ2-7, with D uncertain. CDR3 in amino acids: CASSLDYSYEQYF. The CDR3 nucleotides are TGCGCCAGCAGCTTGGACTACTCCTACGAGCAGTACTTC.